This T cell receptor (beta chain) was observed in a study of pediatric ulcerative colitis. For the study at large: Disease was pancolitis in seven or eight and left-sided in two, histology-confirmed. Findings of the study overall: This repertoire reflects total lymphocytes rather than subpopulations like regulatory T cells.

Regarding this clone: Antigen: not known.

The CDR3 extends over 16 amino acids. Germline V gene lookup returns CDR1 SGHAT and CDR2 FQNNGV. V gave up 5 bases and J gave up 1 base; unmatched junction bases: 7. One to two pinch biopsies were taken from the rectum during colonoscopy. Before the diagnostic colonoscopy, ulcerative colitis patients were free of immunosuppressive medication. The method was immunoSEQ multiplex PCR; TCRdb's version includes in-frame clones alone and lacks a portion of them. The sample lists 30,000 to 40,000 clones, roughly 81% seen once, with over 0.95% in the top ten. Sequenced material: gut tissue. This clonotype originated in a boy younger than 18 with mild ulcerative colitis. The rearrangement joins TRBV11-2 to TRBJ2-5; TRBD2 matches 10 bases. CDR3 in DNA: TGTGCCAGCAGCCTTCCTAGCGGGGGCCTCCAAGAGACCCAGTACTTC. It translates to CASSLPSGGLQETQYF.